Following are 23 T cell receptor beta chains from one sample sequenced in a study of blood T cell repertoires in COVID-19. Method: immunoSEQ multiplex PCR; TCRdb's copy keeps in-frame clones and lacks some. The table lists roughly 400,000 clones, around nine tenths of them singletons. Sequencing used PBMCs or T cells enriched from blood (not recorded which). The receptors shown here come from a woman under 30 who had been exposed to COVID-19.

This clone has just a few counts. Here the CDR3 DNA reads TGTGCCAGTAGCGGCTTGACATTCTTGGATCAGCCCCAGCATTTT. Amino acid sequence: CASSGLTFLDQPQHF. V and J are TRBV19 and TRBJ1-5; D is undetermined. There are 15 residues in the CDR3. Germline V gene lookup returns CDR1 LNHDA and CDR2 SQIVND (reference sequence). The ends were cut back, 6 bases at V and 5 bases at J, with 17 bases in the middle.

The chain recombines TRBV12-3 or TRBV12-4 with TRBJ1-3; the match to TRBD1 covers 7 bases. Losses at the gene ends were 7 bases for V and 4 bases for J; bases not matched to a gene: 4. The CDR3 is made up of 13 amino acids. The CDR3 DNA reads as TGTGCCAGCAAGTCGACAGGGGGAAACACCATATATTTT. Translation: CASKSTGGNTIYF.

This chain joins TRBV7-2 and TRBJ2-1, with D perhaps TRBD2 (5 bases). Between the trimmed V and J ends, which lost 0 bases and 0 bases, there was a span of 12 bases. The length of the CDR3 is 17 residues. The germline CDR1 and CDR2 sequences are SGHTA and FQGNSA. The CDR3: CASSLAEGPSSYNEQFF. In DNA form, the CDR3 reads TGTGCCAGCAGCTTAGCCGAGGGCCCCAGCTCCTACAATGAGCAGTTCTTC.

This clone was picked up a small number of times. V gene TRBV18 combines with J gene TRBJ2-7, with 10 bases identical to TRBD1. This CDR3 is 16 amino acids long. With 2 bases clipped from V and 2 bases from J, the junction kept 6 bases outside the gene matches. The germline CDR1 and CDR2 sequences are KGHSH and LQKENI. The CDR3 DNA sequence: TGTGCCAGCTCACCAACCACCGGGACAGGGGCCTACGAGCAGTACTTC. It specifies CASSPTTGTGAYEQYF.

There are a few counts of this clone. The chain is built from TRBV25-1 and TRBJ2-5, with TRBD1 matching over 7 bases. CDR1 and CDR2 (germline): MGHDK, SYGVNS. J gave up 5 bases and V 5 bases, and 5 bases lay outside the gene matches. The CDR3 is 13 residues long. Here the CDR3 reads CASSKTGLETQYF. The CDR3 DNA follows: TGTGCCAGCAGTAAGACAGGGCTGGAGACCCAGTACTTC.

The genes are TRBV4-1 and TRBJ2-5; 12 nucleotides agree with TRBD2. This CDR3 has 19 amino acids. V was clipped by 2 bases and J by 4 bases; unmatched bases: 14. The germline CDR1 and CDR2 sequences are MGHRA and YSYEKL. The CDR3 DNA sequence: TGCGCCAGCAGCCAACGTCAAACTAGCGGGAGGCCTCCTGTAGAGACCCAGTACTTC. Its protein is CASSQRQTSGRPPVETQYF.

CDR3 region: CASSLAPQGVDTEAFF. The CDR3, as DNA: TGTGCCAGCAGCTTAGCGCCTCAGGGCGTAGACACTGAAGCTTTCTTT. This rearrangement joins TRBV7-8 to TRBJ1-1, with a weak D call TRBD1 (5 bases). Between the trimmed V and J ends, which lost 0 bases and 3 bases, there was a span of 14 bases. Per the germline V gene, CDR1 is SGHVS and CDR2 is FQNEAQ. This CDR3 is 16 amino acids long.

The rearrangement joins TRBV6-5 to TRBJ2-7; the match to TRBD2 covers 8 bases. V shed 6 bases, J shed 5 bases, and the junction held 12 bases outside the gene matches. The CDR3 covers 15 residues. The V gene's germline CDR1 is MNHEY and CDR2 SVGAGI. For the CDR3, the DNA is TGTGCCAGCAGCCACCAGGTTAGCGGGGTCGACGAGCAGTACTTC. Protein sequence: CASSHQVSGVDEQYF.

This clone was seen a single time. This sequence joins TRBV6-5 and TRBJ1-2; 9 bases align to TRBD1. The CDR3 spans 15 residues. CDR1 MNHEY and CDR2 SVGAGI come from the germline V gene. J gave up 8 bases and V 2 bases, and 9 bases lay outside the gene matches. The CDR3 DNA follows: TGTGCCAGCAGTTACCCCAGCCGGGACAGGGTCGGCTACACCTTC. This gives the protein CASSYPSRDRVGYTF.

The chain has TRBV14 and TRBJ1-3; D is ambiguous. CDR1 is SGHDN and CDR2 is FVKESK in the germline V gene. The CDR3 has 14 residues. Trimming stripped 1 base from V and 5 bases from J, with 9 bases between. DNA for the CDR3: TGTGCCAGCAGCCAAGTCCGGGGAAGAAACACCATATATTTT. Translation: CASSQVRGRNTIYF.

CDR3 in amino acids: CASTTFFGGGYTF. CDR3 coding DNA: TGTGCCAGCACTACTTTTTTCGGGGGTGGCTACACCTTC. This chain uses TRBV7-9 with TRBJ1-2; TRBD1 might be the D (5 bases). Trimming stripped 7 bases from V and 7 bases from J, with 16 bases between. Germline V gene sequence: CDR1 SEHNR, CDR2 FQNEAQ (reference sequence). CDR3 length: 13 residues.

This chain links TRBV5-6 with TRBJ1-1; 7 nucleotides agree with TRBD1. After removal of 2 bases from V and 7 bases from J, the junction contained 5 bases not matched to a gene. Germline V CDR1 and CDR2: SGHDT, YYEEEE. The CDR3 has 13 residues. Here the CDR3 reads CASSLGTANEAFF. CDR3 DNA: TGTGCCAGCAGCTTAGGGACAGCTAATGAAGCTTTCTTT.

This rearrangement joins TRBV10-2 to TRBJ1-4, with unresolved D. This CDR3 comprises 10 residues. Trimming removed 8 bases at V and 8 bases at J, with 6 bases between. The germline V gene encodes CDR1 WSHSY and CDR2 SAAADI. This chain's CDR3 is CASRGEKLFF. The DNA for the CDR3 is TGCGCCAGCCGAGGGGAAAAACTGTTTTTT.

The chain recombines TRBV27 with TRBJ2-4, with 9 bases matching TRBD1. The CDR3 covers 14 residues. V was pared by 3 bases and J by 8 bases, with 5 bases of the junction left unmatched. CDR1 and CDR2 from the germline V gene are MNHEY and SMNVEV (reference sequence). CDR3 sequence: CASSFKDRGYIQYF. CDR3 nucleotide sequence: TGTGCCAGCAGTTTTAAGGACAGGGGATACATTCAGTACTTC.

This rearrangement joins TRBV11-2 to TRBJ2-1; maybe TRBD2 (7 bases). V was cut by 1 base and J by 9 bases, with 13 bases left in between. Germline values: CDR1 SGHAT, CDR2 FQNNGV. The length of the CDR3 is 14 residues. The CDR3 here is CASSLVGGPIEQFF. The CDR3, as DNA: TGTGCCAGCAGCTTAGTCGGGGGGCCTATTGAGCAGTTCTTC.

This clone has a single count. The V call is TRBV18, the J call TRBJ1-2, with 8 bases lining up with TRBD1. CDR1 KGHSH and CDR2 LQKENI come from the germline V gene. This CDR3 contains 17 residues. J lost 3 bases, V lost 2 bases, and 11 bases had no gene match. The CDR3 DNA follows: TGTGCCAGCTCACCAGGAGTGGACAGGGCCATTTACTATGGCTACACCTTC. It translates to CASSPGVDRAIYYGYTF.

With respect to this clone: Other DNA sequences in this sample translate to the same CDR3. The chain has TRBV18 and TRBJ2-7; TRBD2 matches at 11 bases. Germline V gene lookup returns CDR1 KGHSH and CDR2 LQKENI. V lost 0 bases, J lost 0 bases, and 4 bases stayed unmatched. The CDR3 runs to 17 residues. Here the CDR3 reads CASSPPGLAGGSYEQYF. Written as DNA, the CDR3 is TGTGCCAGCTCACCACCTGGTCTAGCGGGAGGCTCCTACGAGCAGTACTTC.

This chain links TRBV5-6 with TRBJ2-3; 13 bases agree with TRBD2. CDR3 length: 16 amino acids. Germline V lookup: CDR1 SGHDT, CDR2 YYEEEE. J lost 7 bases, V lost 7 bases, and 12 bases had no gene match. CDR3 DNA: TGTGCCAGCTCGCGTCCCGGGACTAGCGGGACAAATACGCAGTATTTT. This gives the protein CASSRPGTSGTNTQYF.

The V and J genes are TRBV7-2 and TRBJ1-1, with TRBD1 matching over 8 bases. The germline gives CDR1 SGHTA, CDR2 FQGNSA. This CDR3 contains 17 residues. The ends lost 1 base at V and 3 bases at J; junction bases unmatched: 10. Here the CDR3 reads CASSLVQGGQVYTEAFF. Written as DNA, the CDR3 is TGTGCCAGCAGCTTAGTACAGGGGGGGCAGGTGTACACTGAAGCTTTCTTT.

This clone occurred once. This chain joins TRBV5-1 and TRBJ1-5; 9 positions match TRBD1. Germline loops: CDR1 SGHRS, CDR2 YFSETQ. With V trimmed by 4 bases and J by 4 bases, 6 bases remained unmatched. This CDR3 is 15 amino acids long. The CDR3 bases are TGCGCCAGCAGCCTCGGGACAGGGCTTAATCAGCCCCAGCATTTT. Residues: CASSLGTGLNQPQHF.

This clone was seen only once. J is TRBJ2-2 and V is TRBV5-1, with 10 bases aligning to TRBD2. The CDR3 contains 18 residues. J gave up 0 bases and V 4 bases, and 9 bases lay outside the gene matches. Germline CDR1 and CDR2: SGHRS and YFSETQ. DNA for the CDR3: TGCGCCAGCAGCCACCCCCTAGCGGGAGCTTCGAACACCGGGGAGCTGTTTTTT. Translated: CASSHPLAGASNTGELFF.

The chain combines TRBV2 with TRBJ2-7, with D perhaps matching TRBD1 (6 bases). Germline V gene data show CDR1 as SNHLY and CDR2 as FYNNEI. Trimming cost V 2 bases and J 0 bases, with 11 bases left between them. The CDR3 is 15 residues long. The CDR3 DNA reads TGTGCCAGCAGTGAATGGCAGGGGCCCTCCTACGAGCAGTACTTC. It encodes CASSEWQGPSYEQYF.

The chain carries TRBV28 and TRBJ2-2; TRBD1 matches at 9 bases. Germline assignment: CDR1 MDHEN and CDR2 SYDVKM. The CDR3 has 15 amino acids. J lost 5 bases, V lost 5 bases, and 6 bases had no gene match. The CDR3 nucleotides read TGTGCCAGCAGTCCAGGGACAGGGAGAACCGGGGAGCTGTTTTTT. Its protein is CASSPGTGRTGELFF. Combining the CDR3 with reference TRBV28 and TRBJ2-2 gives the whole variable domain DVKVTQSSRYLVKRTGEKVFLECVQDMDHENMFWYRQDPGLGLRLIYFSYDVKMKEKGDIPEGYSVSREKKERFSLILESASTNQTSMYLCASSPGTGRTGELFFGEGSRLTVL.